This T cell receptor (beta chain) was recorded in a study of response to subunit inactivated influenza vaccine. MiXCR, applied by TCRdb to the RT-PCR reads, yields one record per CDR3 protein. The sample has approximately 170,000 distinct CDR3 sequences; over 9.5% are singletons. In germline, CDR1 is SGHRS, CDR2 YFSETQ. The CDR3 spans 16 residues. Unmatched junction bases numbered 2, after V lost 3 bases and J lost 1 base. This clonotype was seen a few times. These data were also filed under a second study, of T cells expressing NK-cell markers. This second study says: The TCR beta cDNA came from 5'RACE template switching with UMIs. Cells sorted as CD3+CD56+NKG2C+, CD3+CD56+NKG2C- and CD3+CD56-NKG2C+ T cells supplied the TCR beta repertoires.

V gene TRBV5-1 combines with J gene TRBJ2-7, with 15 positions matching TRBD2. The sequence derives from a man in his forties or fifties who received an inactivated influenza vaccine. The sequencing used CD8+ T cells sorted from PBMCs, collected roughly 12 days after vaccination. CDR3 DNA sequence: TGCGCCAGCAGCTGGGGACTAGCGGGAGGATCCTACGAGCAGTACTTC. Translated, it gives CASSWGLAGGSYEQYF.